The 26 T cell receptor beta chains in this list originate from one sample, sequenced in a study of cytomegalovirus exposure and HLA in healthy donors. The PCR ran on 60 Vbeta and 13 Jbeta primers. The method was immunoSEQ multiplex PCR; TCRdb's version includes in-frame clones alone and lacks a portion of them. This sample has hundreds of thousands of clones, with 70% to 85% found just once. Specimen: PBMCs. These receptors came from a woman between 40 and 55 years old in good health and CMV-seronegative.

A single count supports this clone. The rearrangement links TRBV30 to TRBJ1-6; D not resolved. Looked up from germline, CDR1 is GTSNPN and CDR2 is SVGIG (reference sequence). V was cut by 8 bases and J by 6 bases, with 14 bases left in between. The CDR3 extends over 13 amino acids. The CDR3 sequence is CALVGDLNSPLHF. The CDR3 nucleotides are TGTGCCCTGGTGGGCGACCTTAATTCACCCCTCCACTTT.

This clone was detected once. The chain recombines TRBV7-6 with TRBJ2-1, with 15 bases lining up with TRBD2. The ends lost 5 bases at V and 0 bases at J; junction bases unmatched: 8. The germline CDR1 and CDR2 sequences are SGHVS and FNYEAQ. The CDR3 extends over 19 amino acids. This CDR3 is CASSPGLAGGLSSYNEQFF. CDR3 bases: TGTGCCAGCAGCCCAGGACTAGCGGGGGGGCTGAGCTCCTACAATGAGCAGTTCTTC.

V is TRBV27 and J is TRBJ2-7; D might be TRBD1 (6 bases). The CDR3 covers 14 residues. The germline CDR1 and CDR2 sequences are MNHEY and SMNVEV (reference sequence). V dropped 4 bases and J dropped 2 bases, with 12 bases sitting between them. CDR3 DNA sequence: TGTGCCAGCAGTTCACCCGGGACACCCTACGAGCAGTACTTC. Translating it yields CASSSPGTPYEQYF.

The chain combines TRBV9 with TRBJ2-2; perhaps TRBD2 as D (6 bases). The germline gives CDR1 SGDLS, CDR2 YYNGEE. The ends were cut back, 4 bases at V and 5 bases at J, with 18 bases in the middle. The CDR3 totals 16 residues. The CDR3 spells CASSPGRARGTGELFF. CDR3 DNA sequence: TGTGCCAGCAGCCCGGGTAGGGCCCGGGGGACCGGGGAGCTGTTTTTT.

The gene calls are TRBV5-4 and TRBJ2-5; TRBD1 matches 7 bases. The CDR3 runs to 15 residues. CDR1 and CDR2 from the germline V gene are SGHNT and YYREEE (reference sequence). V was clipped by 1 base and J by 3 bases; unmatched bases: 6. The CDR3 loop reads CASSLIGGAEETQYF. DNA of the CDR3: TGTGCCAGCAGCTTGATAGGGGGCGCGGAAGAGACCCAGTACTTC. Complete variable domain (other parts from reference TRBV5-4 and TRBJ2-5): ETGVTQSPTHLIKTRGQQVTLRCSSQSGHNTVSWYQQALGQGPQFIFQYYREEENGRGNFPPRFSGLQFPNYSSELNVNALELDDSALYLCASSLIGGAEETQYFGPGTRLLVL.

This clone was found once. V and J are TRBV7-6 and TRBJ2-2; TRBD2 agrees at 8 bases. The CDR3 has 18 amino acids. Unmatched junction bases numbered 9, after V lost 1 base and J lost 2 bases. Looked up from germline, CDR1 is SGHVS and CDR2 is FNYEAQ. The CDR3 DNA follows: TGTGCCAGCAGCTTAGTTTCAAGCGGGGGAAGAAACACCGGGGAGCTGTTTTTT. As protein: CASSLVSSGGRNTGELFF.

The table lists this clone with a few counts. In the same sample, other DNA sequences code for this CDR3. The chain's CDR3 is CASSSQHDFPYEQYF. In nucleotides, the CDR3 is TGTGCCAGTAGTTCCCAACACGACTTCCCCTACGAGCAGTACTTC. This chain links TRBV6-1 with TRBJ2-7; no clear D gene. V was clipped by 9 bases and J by 2 bases, with 20 bases between them. Germline V gene data show CDR1 as MNHNS and CDR2 as SASEGT. The CDR3 length is 15 residues.

This sequence joins TRBV7-2 and TRBJ2-5, with D possibly matching TRBD2 (5 bases). Germline V gives CDR1 SGHTA, CDR2 FQGNSA. This CDR3 region has 14 residues. With 4 bases removed from V and 5 bases from J, the gap between germline ends came to 14 bases. Here the CDR3 reads CASSSKLGVETQYF. CDR3 bases: TGTGCCAGCAGCTCCAAACTAGGCGTGGAGACCCAGTACTTC.

This chain uses TRBV5-1 with TRBJ2-7; 8 bases map to TRBD1. The CDR3 totals 15 residues. V was pared by 0 bases and J by 0 bases, with 2 bases of the junction left unmatched. The germline V gene has CDR1 SGHRS and CDR2 YFSETQ. CDR3 amino acids: CASSLGQGFSYEQYF. The CDR3 region has the DNA TGCGCCAGCAGCTTGGGACAGGGGTTCTCCTACGAGCAGTACTTC.

The chain couples TRBV29-1 to TRBJ2-5, with unresolved D. The V end lost 3 bases, the J end lost 5 bases, and 10 bases lay between the germline ends. CDR1 is SQVTM, CDR2 ANQGSEA, per germline. This CDR3 comprises 12 residues. The CDR3 sequence: CSVDVSPETQYF. For the CDR3, the DNA is TGCAGCGTTGACGTTAGCCCGGAGACCCAGTACTTC.

This sequence joins TRBV10-2 and TRBJ1-5; D is undetermined. The CDR3 has 15 residues. Trimming took 3 bases from V and 3 from J, leaving 12 bases between them. In germline, CDR1 is WSHSY, CDR2 SAAADI. CDR3 region: CASSERITDNQPQHF. CDR3 coding DNA: TGCGCCAGCAGTGAACGTATTACAGACAATCAGCCCCAGCATTTT.

This clone was seen only once. This chain uses TRBV9 with TRBJ2-5; D not resolved. CDR1 SGDLS and CDR2 YYNGEE come from the germline V gene. Trimming stripped 0 bases from V and 1 base from J, with 7 bases between. The CDR3 is 14 amino acids. The CDR3 nucleotides are TGTGCCAGCAGCGTAGGTTCTTCCCAAGAGACCCAGTACTTC. Its translation: CASSVGSSQETQYF.

About this clone itself: Other DNA sequences within the sample encode an identical CDR3. The DNA of the CDR3 is TGTGCCAGCAGTGAAGGGGCAGGGAATCAGCCCCAGCATTTT. It encodes CASSEGAGNQPQHF. This rearrangement joins TRBV6-1 to TRBJ1-5, with D perhaps TRBD1 (5 bases). The germline V gene has CDR1 MNHNS and CDR2 SASEGT. The CDR3 runs 14 residues. Trimming pared 1 base from V and 4 bases from J, leaving 8 bases between.

The V gene is TRBV10-2, the J gene TRBJ2-2, with 13 bases that match TRBD2. The CDR3 is made up of 19 amino acids. Trimming at V came to 4 bases and at J to 4 bases, leaving 12 bases not matched to a gene. CDR1 and CDR2 (germline): WSHSY, SAAADI. In nucleotides, the CDR3 is TGCGCCAGCAGTGGGGCCTTCACTAGCGGGGGGGCAGGCACCGGGGAGCTGTTTTTT. This sequence encodes CASSGAFTSGGAGTGELFF.

The V gene is TRBV15, the J gene TRBJ1-5; a weak D match, TRBD1 (6 bases). The CDR3 is made up of 14 amino acids. Germline lookup yields CDR1 LNHNV and CDR2 YYDKDF (reference sequence). Trimming shortened V by 5 bases and J by 1 base, and 9 bases separated the two germline ends. The CDR3 loop is CATSEGHSNQPQHF. CDR3 nucleotides: TGTGCCACCAGCGAGGGACACAGCAATCAGCCCCAGCATTTT.

The V gene is TRBV6-1, the J gene TRBJ2-3; TRBD2 matches 8 bases. The V gene end was trimmed by 5 bases and the J gene end by 2 bases; junction bases not matched to a gene: 6. The CDR3 spans 15 residues. CDR1 and CDR2 from the germline V gene are MNHNS and SASEGT. CDR3 nucleotide sequence: TGTGCCAGCAGTTCCCAGCGGGGGACCACAGATACGCAGTATTTT. This encodes CASSSQRGTTDTQYF.

The chain uses TRBV7-2 and TRBJ1-5, with D perhaps TRBD1 (5 bases). Germline lookup yields CDR1 SGHTA and CDR2 FQGNSA. V lost 5 bases to trimming and J lost 4 bases, with 21 bases between them. The CDR3 spans 17 residues. The CDR3: CASSPHVGGAINQPQHF. The CDR3 nucleotides are TGTGCCAGCAGCCCTCATGTGGGTGGGGCGATAAATCAGCCCCAGCATTTT.

The genes are TRBV12-2 and TRBJ1-4. TRBV12-2 has pseudogene status. CDR3 size: 15 residues. CDR3 bases: TGTGCAAGTCGACCTGGGGGGGGATACTATGAAAAACTGTTTTTT. Translation gives CASRPGGGYYEKLFF.

This clone showed up just a few times. The CDR3, as DNA: TGTGCCAGCAGCCAAGAGGGGACAGGGAGGTATGAAAAACTGTTTTTT. Translated, it gives CASSQEGTGRYEKLFF. This chain connects TRBV2 to TRBJ1-4, with 9 nucleotides matching TRBD1. CDR1 is SNHLY, CDR2 FYNNEI, per germline. The CDR3 totals 16 residues. V lost 6 bases and J lost 6; bases outside the gene matches: 11.

The V gene is TRBV7-9, the J gene TRBJ1-2; D is ambiguous. With 3 bases removed from V and 4 bases from J, the gap between germline ends came to 9 bases. The CDR3 totals 13 residues. Per the germline V gene, CDR1 is SEHNR and CDR2 is FQNEAQ (reference sequence). In DNA, the CDR3 is TGTGCCAGCAGCTTCACGGGATTCTATGGCTACACCTTC. This translates into CASSFTGFYGYTF.

The V gene is TRBV5-1, the J gene TRBJ2-3; unclear D gene. Germline V gene data show CDR1 as SGHRS and CDR2 as YFSETQ. V lost 4 bases and J 1 base, leaving 13 bases between the germline ends. This CDR3 is 15 amino acids long. CDR3 loop: CASSTSRPRTDTQYF. In DNA, the CDR3 is TGCGCCAGCAGCACCTCTAGACCCCGCACAGATACGCAGTATTTT.

The rearrangement joins TRBV5-6 to TRBJ1-2, with D unresolved. The length of the CDR3 is 14 residues. The V end was cut by 6 bases, the J end by 4 bases, with 16 bases between. Germline values: CDR1 SGHDT, CDR2 YYEEEE. CDR3 DNA: TGTGCCAGCACCCGGAGGAACACGGCCTATGGCTACACCTTC. Protein sequence: CASTRRNTAYGYTF.

V usage is TRBV6-5 and J usage is TRBJ2-5; 10 bases match TRBD1. Gene TRBJ2-7 matches the end of the DNA better, so the J call may be wrong. The CDR3 runs to 14 residues. From germline, CDR1 is MNHEY and CDR2 SVGAGI. CDR3 in DNA: TGTGCCAGCAGCCGGACAGGGGGTCCCTACGAGCAGTACTTC. Residues: CASSRTGGPYEQYF.

V and J are TRBV11-2 and TRBJ1-1; TRBD1 is a possible D gene (6 bases). The CDR3 is 14 amino acids. Germline assignment: CDR1 SGHAT and CDR2 FQNNGV. With 5 bases removed from V and 0 bases from J, the gap between germline ends came to 10 bases. The CDR3 DNA is TGTGCCAGCAGCCGGGACACCCTGAACACTGAAGCTTTCTTT. The encoded protein is CASSRDTLNTEAFF.

V is TRBV30 and J is TRBJ2-2; 9 bases fit TRBD1. Germline CDR1 GTSNPN, CDR2 SVGIG (reference sequence). Trimming at V came to 2 bases and at J to 1 base, leaving 11 bases not matched to a gene. The CDR3 covers 18 residues. CDR3 bases: TGTGCCTGGAGTCTCCCGGGTGCGGGACAGGGGAACACCGGGGAGCTGTTTTTT. Amino acids: CAWSLPGAGQGNTGELFF.

This clone was detected a few times. The chain uses TRBV2 and TRBJ2-5; TRBD1 agrees at 8 bases. CDR1 and CDR2 from the germline V gene are SNHLY and FYNNEI. Trimming removed 6 bases from V and 2 bases from J; junction bases left unmatched: 17. The length of the CDR3 is 18 residues. The CDR3 bases are TGTGCCAGCAGCTGGGCGGCGGAACAGGGGGGTTCACAAGAGACCCAGTACTTC. It translates to CASSWAAEQGGSQETQYF.